This is a list of T cell receptor beta chains from one sample in a study of T-cell memory formation after mild COVID-19. In TCRdb, the 5' RACE reads were re-called with MiXCR into one record per CDR3 protein. The repertoire holds tens of thousands of distinct CDR3 sequences, with over 13% as singletons. The sequenced sample was PBMCs or a T cell subset sorted from them (not recorded which). The receptors stem from a man aged 18 to 29 who had mild COVID-19 (a few samples of this study predate the infection). Cell type and time point are not known. Each CDR3 is given with its conserved first and last residue. Each record gives: V gene, J gene, clone size, D gene, CDR3 protein, CDR3 DNA. D genes are given only for firm matches. The size of a clone is reported for some rows only, either as once, few or many, or as a class for expanded clones.

v_gene: TRBV12-3/TRBV12-4
j_gene: TRBJ2-7
abundance: few
d_gene: .
CDR3aa: CASSPQLSFYEQYF
CDR3nt: TGTGCCAGCAGTCCCCAGCTCAGCTTCTACGAGCAGTACTTC

v_gene: TRBV6-1
j_gene: TRBJ1-1
abundance: few
d_gene: .
CDR3aa: CASSDQAGTNTEAFF
CDR3nt: TGTGCCAGCAGTGATCAGGCAGGGACGAACACTGAAGCTTTCTTT

v_gene: TRBV9
j_gene: TRBJ2-1
abundance: few
d_gene: .
CDR3aa: CASSEDSNEQFF
CDR3nt: TGTGCCAGCAGCGAGGACTCGAATGAGCAGTTCTTC

v_gene: TRBV6-5
j_gene: TRBJ2-2
abundance: .
d_gene: TRBD2
CDR3aa: CASSYASGGELFF
CDR3nt: TGTGCCAGCAGTTACGCTAGCGGCGGGGAGCTGTTTTTT

v_gene: TRBV7-2
j_gene: TRBJ2-5
abundance: many
d_gene: .
CDR3aa: CASSPGETQYF
CDR3nt: TGTGCCAGCAGCCCAGGAGAGACCCAGTACTTC

v_gene: TRBV7-2
j_gene: TRBJ2-3
abundance: few
d_gene: .
CDR3aa: CASTNRLASTDTQYF
CDR3nt: TGTGCCAGCACAAACAGGCTAGCTAGCACAGATACGCAGTATTTT

v_gene: TRBV19
j_gene: TRBJ1-2
abundance: few
d_gene: .
CDR3aa: CASSVTGDPRSYTF
CDR3nt: TGTGCCAGTAGTGTGACGGGGGATCCGCGAAGCTACACCTTC

v_gene: TRBV7-9
j_gene: TRBJ1-1
abundance: .
d_gene: .
CDR3aa: CASSLPARGTGHTEAFF
CDR3nt: TGTGCCAGCAGCCTCCCGGCTAGAGGAACCGGGCACACTGAAGCTTTCTTT

v_gene: TRBV21-1
j_gene: TRBJ2-2
abundance: few
d_gene: .
CDR3aa: CASSPTGTANTGELFF
CDR3nt: TGTGCCAGCAGCCCTACCGGGACGGCGAACACCGGGGAGCTGTTTTTT

v_gene: TRBV4-1
j_gene: TRBJ1-1
abundance: many
d_gene: .
CDR3aa: CASSQGQWGSTEAFF
CDR3nt: TGCGCCAGCAGCCAAGGACAGTGGGGGAGCACTGAAGCTTTCTTT

v_gene: TRBV6-5
j_gene: TRBJ2-1
abundance: many
d_gene: .
CDR3aa: CASSYGGSYNEQFF
CDR3nt: TGTGCCAGCAGTTACGGGGGGTCCTACAATGAGCAGTTCTTC

v_gene: TRBV27
j_gene: TRBJ1-2
abundance: .
d_gene: .
CDR3aa: CASSSHGRNYGYTF
CDR3nt: TGTGCCAGCAGTTCACACGGCCGGAACTATGGCTACACCTTC

v_gene: TRBV7-9
j_gene: TRBJ2-3
abundance: .
d_gene: TRBD1
CDR3aa: CASSGAGTGPTDTQYF
CDR3nt: TGTGCCAGCAGCGGTGCCGGGACAGGGCCCACAGATACGCAGTATTTT

v_gene: TRBV11-2
j_gene: TRBJ2-3
abundance: .
d_gene: .
CDR3aa: CASSQEGDRLTDTQYF
CDR3nt: TGTGCCAGCAGCCAGGAGGGCGACAGACTCACAGATACGCAGTATTTT

v_gene: TRBV4-1
j_gene: TRBJ1-4
abundance: .
d_gene: .
CDR3aa: CASSQGGWSANEKLFF
CDR3nt: TGCGCCAGCAGCCAAGGGGGTTGGTCCGCTAATGAAAAACTGTTTTTT

v_gene: TRBV6-5
j_gene: TRBJ2-7
abundance: .
d_gene: TRBD2
CDR3aa: CASSDPGTSGLSGQYF
CDR3nt: TGTGCCAGCAGCGACCCCGGGACTAGCGGGTTGTCGGGGCAGTACTTC

v_gene: TRBV5-1
j_gene: TRBJ2-7
abundance: many
d_gene: .
CDR3aa: CASSLDRDQFYEQYF
CDR3nt: TGCGCCAGCAGCTTGGACAGAGACCAATTCTACGAGCAGTACTTC

v_gene: TRBV10-2
j_gene: TRBJ2-5
abundance: few
d_gene: .
CDR3aa: CACRQEQETQYF
CDR3nt: TGCGCCTGCAGACAGGAACAAGAGACCCAGTACTTC

v_gene: TRBV4-2
j_gene: TRBJ1-1
abundance: .
d_gene: .
CDR3aa: CASSPGETWGLNTEAFF
CDR3nt: TGTGCCAGCAGCCCTGGGGAGACATGGGGCCTTAACACTGAAGCTTTCTTT

v_gene: TRBV18
j_gene: TRBJ1-1
abundance: .
d_gene: .
CDR3aa: CASSPRDNLYTEAFF
CDR3nt: TGTGCCAGCTCACCACGGGACAATCTCTACACTGAAGCTTTCTTT

v_gene: TRBV10-3
j_gene: TRBJ2-3
abundance: many
d_gene: .
CDR3aa: CATLGKPTDTQYF
CDR3nt: TGTGCCACCCTGGGCAAGCCTACAGATACGCAGTATTTT

v_gene: TRBV20-1
j_gene: TRBJ1-3
abundance: few
d_gene: .
CDR3aa: CSARDWDSGNTIYF
CDR3nt: TGCAGTGCTAGAGATTGGGACTCTGGAAACACCATATATTTT

v_gene: TRBV4-2
j_gene: TRBJ2-7
abundance: .
d_gene: .
CDR3aa: CASSQEGATSSYEQYF
CDR3nt: TGTGCCAGCAGCCAAGAAGGGGCTACGAGCTCCTACGAGCAGTACTTC

v_gene: TRBV7-9
j_gene: TRBJ2-1
abundance: .
d_gene: .
CDR3aa: CASSSGWGAHEQFF
CDR3nt: TGTGCCAGCAGCTCCGGCTGGGGCGCCCATGAGCAGTTCTTC

v_gene: TRBV2
j_gene: TRBJ2-7
abundance: few
d_gene: .
CDR3aa: CASSTTAGPYEQYF
CDR3nt: TGTGCCAGCAGCACGACAGCCGGACCCTACGAGCAGTACTTC

v_gene: TRBV5-1
j_gene: TRBJ2-7
abundance: .
d_gene: .
CDR3aa: CASSSGLGIPSYEQYF
CDR3nt: TGCGCCAGCAGCAGTGGCCTCGGCATTCCTTCCTACGAGCAGTACTTC

v_gene: TRBV7-2
j_gene: TRBJ2-1
abundance: few
d_gene: TRBD1
CDR3aa: CASSYGTGYYNEQFF
CDR3nt: TGTGCCAGCAGCTACGGGACAGGGTACTACAATGAGCAGTTCTTC

v_gene: TRBV3-1
j_gene: TRBJ1-1
abundance: .
d_gene: .
CDR3aa: CASSRGRLLDTEAFF
CDR3nt: TGTGCCAGCAGCCGAGGAAGGTTGTTGGACACTGAAGCTTTCTTT

v_gene: TRBV7-2
j_gene: TRBJ1-5
abundance: .
d_gene: TRBD1
CDR3aa: CASSFSDRGHNQPQHF
CDR3nt: TGTGCCAGCAGCTTCTCCGACAGGGGGCACAATCAGCCCCAGCATTTT

v_gene: TRBV4-3
j_gene: TRBJ1-2
abundance: many
d_gene: .
CDR3aa: CASSQDGHLYGYTF
CDR3nt: TGCGCCAGCAGCCAAGATGGCCACCTCTATGGCTACACCTTC

v_gene: TRBV11-2
j_gene: TRBJ2-2
abundance: few
d_gene: .
CDR3aa: CASSTTDSGELFF
CDR3nt: TGTGCCAGCAGCACAACTGACTCCGGGGAGCTGTTTTTT

v_gene: TRBV7-8
j_gene: TRBJ2-5
abundance: few
d_gene: TRBD1
CDR3aa: CASSISGTVGLQETQYF
CDR3nt: TGTGCCAGCAGCATATCCGGGACAGTAGGCCTCCAAGAGACCCAGTACTTC

v_gene: TRBV4-1
j_gene: TRBJ2-7
abundance: .
d_gene: .
CDR3aa: CASSQDWRGGYEQYF
CDR3nt: TGCGCCAGCAGCCAAGATTGGAGGGGGGGCTACGAGCAGTACTTC

v_gene: TRBV7-6
j_gene: TRBJ2-3
abundance: .
d_gene: TRBD2
CDR3aa: CASSPMLAGAPDTQYF
CDR3nt: TGTGCCAGCAGCCCTATGCTAGCGGGCGCACCAGATACGCAGTATTTT

v_gene: TRBV12-3/TRBV12-4
j_gene: TRBJ2-7
abundance: many
d_gene: TRBD1
CDR3aa: CASSFDPRGHREQYF
CDR3nt: TGTGCCAGCAGTTTTGACCCCAGGGGGCATCGCGAGCAGTACTTC

v_gene: TRBV7-9
j_gene: TRBJ1-5
abundance: few
d_gene: .
CDR3aa: CASSSDYQPQHF
CDR3nt: TGTGCCAGCAGCAGCGACTATCAGCCCCAGCATTTT

v_gene: TRBV7-8
j_gene: TRBJ2-7
abundance: .
d_gene: .
CDR3aa: CASSPPRSEQYF
CDR3nt: TGTGCCAGCAGCCCCCCGAGGAGTGAGCAGTACTTC

v_gene: TRBV4-1
j_gene: TRBJ1-2
abundance: .
d_gene: .
CDR3aa: CASSLRAGQRDGYTF
CDR3nt: TGCGCCAGCAGCCTTAGAGCTGGACAGAGGGATGGCTACACCTTC

v_gene: TRBV4-3
j_gene: TRBJ1-1
abundance: .
d_gene: .
CDR3aa: CASSQGTGSTENAFF
CDR3nt: TGCGCCAGCAGCCAAGGCACGGGAAGCACCGAAAACGCTTTCTTT

v_gene: TRBV4-3
j_gene: TRBJ2-7
abundance: few
d_gene: TRBD2
CDR3aa: CASSQDPGLVYEQYF
CDR3nt: TGCGCCAGCAGCCAAGATCCGGGACTAGTGTACGAGCAGTACTTC

v_gene: TRBV6-2/TRBV6-3
j_gene: TRBJ1-2
abundance: .
d_gene: .
CDR3aa: CASRWRGADGYTF
CDR3nt: TGTGCCAGCCGATGGCGGGGAGCCGATGGCTACACCTTC

v_gene: TRBV6-5
j_gene: TRBJ2-5
abundance: .
d_gene: .
CDR3aa: CASSYGGLKTQYF
CDR3nt: TGTGCCAGCAGTTATGGGGGTTTGAAGACCCAGTACTTC

v_gene: TRBV29-1
j_gene: TRBJ2-2
abundance: few
d_gene: .
CDR3aa: CSVEGYYTGELFF
CDR3nt: TGCAGCGTTGAGGGCTACTACACCGGGGAGCTGTTTTTT

v_gene: TRBV23-1
j_gene: TRBJ2-3
abundance: .
d_gene: TRBD1
CDR3aa: CASRPGQITDTQYF
CDR3nt: TGCGCCAGCAGACCGGGACAGATCACAGATACGCAGTATTTT

v_gene: TRBV20-1
j_gene: TRBJ2-2
abundance: few
d_gene: .
CDR3aa: CSAKQVSTGELFF
CDR3nt: TGCAGTGCTAAACAGGTCAGCACCGGGGAGCTGTTTTTT

v_gene: TRBV27
j_gene: TRBJ1-6
abundance: many
d_gene: .
CDR3aa: CASSRYSYNSPLHF
CDR3nt: TGTGCCAGCAGTCGCTACTCCTATAATTCACCCCTCCACTTT

v_gene: TRBV4-3
j_gene: TRBJ1-1
abundance: many
d_gene: .
CDR3aa: CASSQGAGDANTEAFF
CDR3nt: TGCGCCAGCAGCCAAGGGGCAGGGGATGCGAACACTGAAGCTTTCTTT

v_gene: TRBV6-2/TRBV6-3
j_gene: TRBJ2-3
abundance: .
d_gene: .
CDR3aa: CASSFLSQRSTDTQYF
CDR3nt: TGTGCCAGCAGTTTCCTCAGCCAGCGGAGCACAGATACGCAGTATTTT

v_gene: TRBV4-2
j_gene: TRBJ1-1
abundance: .
d_gene: .
CDR3aa: CASSQDTAGNTEAFF
CDR3nt: TGTGCCAGCAGCCAAGATACGGCGGGTAACACTGAAGCTTTCTTT

v_gene: TRBV7-6
j_gene: TRBJ2-3
abundance: .
d_gene: .
CDR3aa: CASGRSTDTQYF
CDR3nt: TGTGCCAGCGGTCGGAGCACAGATACGCAGTATTTT